This entry features one TCR beta chain sequence. The data are from a study of T cell changes during pregnancy in multiple sclerosis. Method: immunoSEQ multiplex PCR; TCRdb's copy keeps in-frame clones and lacks some. Of about 83,000 clones listed, nearly 95% are singletons. Trimming removed 7 bases from V and 0 bases from J, with 13 bases in between. The germline gives CDR1 MNHEY, CDR2 SVGAGI. CDR3 length: 15 residues. The chain is built from TRBV6-5 and TRBJ1-5; D perhaps matches TRBD1 (6 bases). This receptor was identified in a female donor with multiple sclerosis, enrolled in a pregnancy study. The sample here was peripheral blood, taken in the second trimester of pregnancy. CDR3 region: CASTNRGGSNQPQHF. In nucleotides, the CDR3 is TGTGCCAGCACCAACCGAGGGGGTAGCAATCAGCCCCAGCATTTT.